Sequencing of this TCR beta chain was carried out in a study of blood T cell repertoires in COVID-19. The germline V gene has CDR1 PRHDT and CDR2 FYEKMQ (reference sequence). The CDR3 totals 14 residues. Trimming cost V 0 bases and J 1 base, with 6 bases left between them. Sequenced by immunoSEQ multiplex PCR; TCRdb stores in-frame clones only, minus some. The repertoire has around 120,000 clones, about 80% of them found once; the top ten carry approximately 7.6%. This receptor was obtained from a man in his 70s with active or convalescent COVID-19. The chain employs TRBV13 and TRBJ2-5; no reliable D call. Sequencing used peripheral blood. Here the CDR3 DNA reads TGTGCCAGCAGCTTAGGACTCGTCCAAGAGACCCAGTACTTC. Protein: CASSLGLVQETQYF.